This is a list of T cell receptor beta chains from one sample in a study of cytomegalovirus exposure and HLA in healthy donors. The repertoire was sequenced with immunoSEQ multiplex PCR; TCRdb's copy has only in-frame clones and lacks some. In total, the table holds roughly 42,000 clones. Sequencing used PBMCs. Receptor source: a man aged 25 to 40 in good health and CMV-seronegative. CDR3s include the opening cysteine and the closing phenylalanine or tryptophan.

j_call: TRBJ2-1; v_call: TRBV9; cdr3_aa: CASSAGTSGYNEQFF
j_call: TRBJ1-5; v_call: TRBV9; cdr3_aa: CASSVSPGQPQHF
j_call: TRBJ2-7; v_call: TRBV5-1; cdr3_aa: CASSGTSGVYEQYF
j_call: TRBJ2-7; v_call: TRBV29-1; cdr3_aa: CSVHPGKEQYF
j_call: TRBJ1-3; v_call: TRBV9; cdr3_aa: CASSANGNTIYF
j_call: TRBJ2-1; v_call: TRBV7-2; cdr3_aa: CASNPPGQVYNEQFF
j_call: TRBJ2-7; v_call: TRBV5-1; cdr3_aa: CASSPATSGEFREQYF
j_call: TRBJ2-7; v_call: TRBV6-1; cdr3_aa: CASSLDWFTYEQYF
j_call: TRBJ1-2; v_call: TRBV4-1; cdr3_aa: CASSQTGTNYGYTF
j_call: TRBJ2-7; v_call: TRBV5-8; cdr3_aa: CASSSGLGSYEQYF
j_call: TRBJ2-1; v_call: TRBV29-1; cdr3_aa: CSGGTSDYNEQFF
j_call: TRBJ1-1; v_call: TRBV28; cdr3_aa: CASSLGGTAEAFF
j_call: TRBJ1-1; v_call: TRBV10-2; cdr3_aa: CASTTGNTEAFF
j_call: TRBJ1-1; v_call: TRBV6-5; cdr3_aa: CASSPGGLNTEAFF
j_call: TRBJ2-1; v_call: TRBV9; cdr3_aa: CASSVEGLPHEQFF
j_call: TRBJ2-7; v_call: TRBV4-1; cdr3_aa: CASSQVHRGVYEQYF
j_call: TRBJ1-1; v_call: TRBV18; cdr3_aa: CASSLKGQGSTEAFF
j_call: TRBJ1-1; v_call: TRBV6-5; cdr3_aa: CASSLRGREAFF
j_call: TRBJ1-5; v_call: TRBV7-2; cdr3_aa: CASSLAAGANQPQHF
j_call: TRBJ1-5; v_call: TRBV6-5; cdr3_aa: CASSPVRGNQPQHF
j_call: TRBJ2-7; v_call: TRBV5-4; cdr3_aa: CASSRRTGGSYEQYF
j_call: TRBJ1-5; v_call: TRBV18; cdr3_aa: CASSPPSGDQPQHF
j_call: TRBJ1-1; v_call: TRBV10-1; cdr3_aa: CASSPGQGSTEAFF
j_call: TRBJ1-1; v_call: TRBV19; cdr3_aa: CATVDSPRNRNTEAFF
j_call: TRBJ2-7; v_call: TRBV15; cdr3_aa: CATSRDPGGDHEQYF
j_call: TRBJ2-1; v_call: TRBV9; cdr3_aa: CASSVGTSGREQFF
j_call: TRBJ2-1; v_call: TRBV13; cdr3_aa: CASSQGLVNNEQFF
j_call: TRBJ1-2; v_call: TRBV9; cdr3_aa: CASSLQGAAYGYTF
j_call: TRBJ2-5; v_call: TRBV5-1; cdr3_aa: CASSLEVAVRETQYF
j_call: TRBJ1-5; v_call: TRBV19; cdr3_aa: CASSIGNRVQHF
j_call: TRBJ2-7; v_call: TRBV10-3; cdr3_aa: CAISESTSIYEQYF
j_call: TRBJ2-7; v_call: TRBV4-2; cdr3_aa: CASSQDSQGTGYEQYF
j_call: TRBJ1-5; v_call: TRBV21-1; cdr3_aa: CASSKPAGEGQPQHF
j_call: TRBJ1-1; v_call: TRBV15; cdr3_aa: CATSGRGRGEAFF
j_call: TRBJ2-7; v_call: TRBV7-2; cdr3_aa: CASSLRTGLGDEQYF
j_call: TRBJ2-5; v_call: TRBV4-2; cdr3_aa: CASSQESSRGETQYF
j_call: TRBJ2-2; v_call: TRBV5-1; cdr3_aa: CASSLEPAGTGELFF